The subject of this entry is one T cell receptor beta chain. Alongside a J-beta primer mix, a sample-barcoded 5' primer served in a second PCR lasting roughly 7 to 11 cycles. TCRdb analysed the 5' RACE reads with MiXCR anew, one entry per CDR3 protein. The sample yields under 1,000,000 distinct CDR3 sequences, around 34% seen once. The record originates from a study of blood T cells in healthy people across ages. Germline trimming cut 8 bases from V and 0 bases from J; bases unmatched to any gene: 11. Germline V gene lookup returns CDR1 LNHDA and CDR2 SQIVND (reference sequence). The CDR3 runs to 16 residues. Healthy individuals of Caucasian origin from Russia, aged 6 to 90, served as donors. Roughly 10 milliliters of peripheral blood were drawn from each donor.

The sequence derives from a man aged 18 to 30 in good health. The chain links TRBV19 to TRBJ1-1; 8 nucleotides line up with TRBD1. Sequencing used blood. The CDR3 sequence: CASGIRGLSMNTEAFF. CDR3 DNA sequence: TGTGCCAGTGGCATCAGGGGGCTCAGCATGAACACTGAAGCTTTCTTT.